This T cell receptor beta chain emerged from a study of blood T cells in healthy people across ages. Study results and limitations: Age advanced and TCR beta diversity per million T cells fell, roughly linearly.

Each sample yielded at least 7 million isolated PBMCs. Total RNA, at least 6 micrograms per sample, came from PBMCs. Looked up from germline, CDR1 is MGHRA and CDR2 is YSYEKL. The CDR3 is made up of 15 amino acids. The V end lost 1 base, the J end lost 2 bases, and 12 bases lay between the germline ends. A second roughly 6 to 12 cycle PCR used barcoded and J-beta primers. Every cDNA molecule carried a tag from a template-switch adaptor bearing 12 random nucleotides. TCRdb fed the 5' RACE reads into MiXCR, producing one record per CDR3 protein. The repertoire includes roughly 1.6 million distinct CDR3 sequences, about 35% of them detected once, and approximately 10% sits in the top ten. Note on this clonotype: Its antigen is undetermined.

The receptor's source is a woman in her twenties or thirties in good health. The chain carries TRBV4-1 and TRBJ2-7, with D tentatively TRBD1 (5 bases). Sequences were obtained from blood. CDR3 region: CASSQVLMDTYEQYF. The CDR3 nucleotides are TGCGCCAGCAGCCAAGTCCTTATGGACACCTACGAGCAGTACTTC.